The 13 T cell receptor beta chains listed next were all sequenced from one sample in a study of neurological immune-mediated disorders. MiXCR was run by TCRdb on the 5' RACE reads, yielding one entry per CDR3 protein. This repertoire shows 50,000 to 55,000 distinct CDR3 sequences, about 4.1% found once; its top ten account for roughly 7.1%. Specimen: PBMCs. The receptors originated from a man aged 55 to 70 with multiple sclerosis.

This clonotype was counted many times. This chain connects TRBV29-1 to TRBJ2-2; D is uncertain. CDR1 is SQVTM and CDR2 is ANQGSEA in the germline V gene. The CDR3 is 12 residues long. V was pared by 4 bases and J by 0 bases, with 3 bases between. CDR3 residues: CSVGANTGELFF. Written as DNA, the CDR3 is TGCAGCGTTGGGGCGAACACCGGGGAGCTGTTTTTT.

The chain is built from TRBV2 and TRBJ1-2; 9 nucleotides line up with TRBD1. With 3 bases clipped from V and 6 bases from J, the junction kept 11 bases outside the gene matches. This CDR3 has 16 residues. CDR1 is SNHLY, CDR2 FYNNEI, per germline. CDR3 sequence: CASSDGRDREDNGYTF. Here the CDR3 DNA reads TGTGCCAGCAGTGATGGTAGGGACAGGGAGGATAATGGCTACACCTTC.

This clonotype was recorded a few times. The V gene is TRBV2, the J gene TRBJ2-3; 8 positions agree with TRBD2. Germline lookup yields CDR1 SNHLY and CDR2 FYNNEI. V dropped 6 bases and J dropped 2; count of bases not matched to a gene: 4. CDR3 length: 14 amino acids. CDR3 DNA sequence: TGTGCCAGCAGCGGGGGGGTTCCCACAGATACGCAGTATTTT. Translated: CASSGGVPTDTQYF.

The table lists this clonotype with many counts. This rearrangement joins TRBV15 to TRBJ2-5, with no clear D. With 1 base removed from V and 3 bases from J, the gap between germline ends came to 6 bases. The CDR3 extends over 13 amino acids. Germline CDR1 reads LNHNV; CDR2 reads YYDKDF (reference sequence). In DNA form, the CDR3 reads TGTGCCACCAGCAGAGGACTGAAAGAGACCCAGTACTTC. As protein: CATSRGLKETQYF.

This clonotype was recorded a few times. A much more abundant neighbour one base away suggests this may be a read error. The rearrangement joins TRBV6-6 to TRBJ2-7, with TRBD2 as a possible D gene (5 bases). The CDR3 is 11 amino acids. With 6 bases removed from V and 7 bases from J, the gap between germline ends came to 10 bases. Per germline, CDR1 MNHNY and CDR2 SVGAGI (reference sequence). In DNA form, the CDR3 reads TGTGCCAGCAGCCACGGGAAAGAGCAGTACTTC. Translation: CASSHGKEQYF.

This clonotype was recorded many times. The chain uses TRBV20-1 and TRBJ2-5, with D hard to call. This CDR3 has 11 residues. With 5 bases removed from V and 4 bases from J, the gap between germline ends came to 8 bases. Germline V gene lookup returns CDR1 DFQATT and CDR2 SNEGSKA (reference sequence). The CDR3: CSAPLGETQYF. Written as DNA, the CDR3 is TGCAGTGCTCCACTCGGAGAGACCCAGTACTTC.

This clonotype was found many times. This rearrangement joins TRBV7-9 to TRBJ2-6; D may match TRBD1 or TRBD2 (5 bases each). The germline V gene has CDR1 SEHNR and CDR2 FQNEAQ (reference sequence). This CDR3 has 15 amino acids. The V gene lost 3 bases and the J gene lost 1 base, with 7 bases spanning the gap. CDR3 region: CASSLWGSGANVLTF. The CDR3 DNA reads as TGTGCCAGCAGCTTGTGGGGGTCTGGGGCCAACGTCCTGACTTTC.

There are many counts of this clonotype. For the CDR3, the DNA is TGTGCCAGCAGCCCGAAGGGGGGGCGTACGCCTATAGAAGGCTACACCTTC. It is translated as CASSPKGGRTPIEGYTF. The V gene is TRBV7-2, the J gene TRBJ1-2; D is perhaps TRBD1 (6 bases). This CDR3 contains 17 residues. In germline, CDR1 is SGHTA, CDR2 FQGNSA. The V gene lost 5 bases and the J gene lost 8 bases, with 27 bases spanning the gap.

This clonotype was seen repeatedly, ten times or more. The chain is built from TRBV20-1 and TRBJ2-4; perhaps TRBD2 as D (6 bases). Germline loops: CDR1 DFQATT, CDR2 SNEGSKA (reference sequence). Trimming pared 2 bases from V and 3 bases from J, leaving 17 bases between. CDR3 length: 16 residues. The DNA of the CDR3 is TGCAGTGCTAGAAGGTCACCGGGGGTCGGCAAAAACATTCAGTACTTC. Translation gives CSARRSPGVGKNIQYF.

This clonotype has ten or more counts. The V and J genes are TRBV5-1 and TRBJ2-1; TRBD2 agrees at 10 bases. The CDR3 loop spans 19 amino acids. The junction had 9 bases not matched to a gene; V was cut back by 0 bases and J by 0 bases. Germline assignment: CDR1 SGHRS and CDR2 YFSETQ. CDR3 sequence (DNA): TGCGCCAGCAGCTTGGCCCCACTAGCGGGGATTTTCTCCTACAATGAGCAGTTCTTC. Encoded protein: CASSLAPLAGIFSYNEQFF.

This clonotype has a count of ten or more. The chain recombines TRBV5-6 with TRBJ1-4, with D unclear. The V end lost 2 bases, the J end lost 0 bases, and 8 bases lay between the germline ends. Germline V gene sequence: CDR1 SGHDT, CDR2 YYEEEE. The CDR3 runs 15 residues. CDR3 DNA sequence: TGTGCCAGCAGCTTTCGAACGACAACTAATGAAAAACTGTTTTTT. This gives the protein CASSFRTTTNEKLFF.

This clonotype was found many times. The V gene is TRBV7-3, the J gene TRBJ1-1, with D hard to call. Trimming stripped 3 bases from V and 1 base from J, with 12 bases between. This CDR3 comprises 15 residues. The germline V gene encodes CDR1 SGHTA and CDR2 FQGTGA. CDR3 region: CASSLNPTSNTEAFF. The CDR3 DNA is TGTGCCAGCAGCTTGAATCCCACTTCGAACACTGAAGCTTTCTTT.

This clonotype was counted at least ten times. V is TRBV19 and J is TRBJ1-1, with D perhaps matching TRBD1 (5 bases). V was shortened by 5 bases and J by 8 bases, with 21 bases between the two germline ends. This CDR3 spans 15 amino acids. Germline V CDR1 and CDR2: LNHDA, SQIVND (reference sequence). CDR3 bases: TGTGCCAGTAGTCTCCAGGGTGGGTCGGATAAGGAAGCTTTCTTT. Its translation: CASSLQGGSDKEAFF. Full variable domain (remainder filled in from reference TRBV19 and TRBJ1-1): DGGITQSPKYLFRKEGQNVTLSCEQNLNHDAMYWYRQDPGQGLRLIYYSQIVNDFQKGDIAEGYSVSREKKESFPLTVTSAQKNPTAFYLCASSLQGGSDKEAFFGQGTRLTVV.